The clone carrying this T cell receptor beta chain was detected many times. Its antigen is as yet unknown. Using RNA transcripts as the source, TCR beta CDR3 regions were amplified. First-round RT-PCR of the TCR CDR3 relied on the HTBI primer set. TCRdb re-derived calls from the multiplex PCR reads in MiXCR, one entry per CDR3 protein. The data contain hundreds of thousands of distinct CDR3 sequences, 15% to 20% of them singletons. These data belong to a study of T cells in Graves' hyperthyroidism and ophthalmopathy. Across the whole study: Peripheral blood was collected at initial diagnosis, before any treatment. Overall study results and limits: A 13 V-J signature model discriminated ophthalmopathy versus stable hyperthyroidism.

Trimming removed 6 bases from V and 1 base from J; junction bases left unmatched: 6. Germline-derived CDR1 and CDR2 are DFQATT and SNEGSKA (reference sequence). This CDR3 region has 14 residues. The chain couples TRBV20-1 to TRBJ2-3; 8 bases agree with TRBD1. The sample comprised blood. The sequence derives from a woman aged 25 to 45 with Graves' hyperthyroidism. For the CDR3, the DNA is TGCAGTGCCCTCAGGGGGCGCGGCACAGATACGCAGTATTTT. Translation gives CSALRGRGTDTQYF.